A single sample is the source of the 4 T cell receptor beta chains below, sequenced in a study of OX40 agonist ivuxolimab in advanced cancers. Library preparation was by the immunoSEQ multiplex PCR assay. The table was pulled from immuneACCESS by TCRdb, which kept in-frame rearrangements only. Such tables lose some clones; where checked, under half of the loss comes from unresolved V genes, and the rest has no known cause. The sample table lists tens of thousands of clones, more than 75% of them with a count of one. Of the sample, about 2% is held by the ten largest clones. The material sequenced was CD4+ or CD8+ T cells sorted from blood, taken in a trial of the OX40 agonist ivuxolimab. The source is an adult with an advanced solid tumor such as melanoma, head and neck, liver or kidney cancer.

With regard to this clone: An end of the junction differs from the germline gene, which may be a read error. The chain joins TRBV7-6 to TRBJ2-1, with D perhaps TRBD2 (6 bases). Germline CDR1 is SGHVS and CDR2 is FNYEAQ. CDR3 length: 13 residues. The CDR3 DNA sequence: TGTGCCAGCAGCGTAGCGGACTACAATGAGCAGTTCTTC. Its translation is CASSVADYNEQFF. The whole variable domain, remainder taken from reference TRBV7-6 and TRBJ2-1, is GAGVSQSPRYKVTKRGQDVALRCDPISGHVSLYWYRQALGQGPEFLTYFNYEAQQDKSGLPNDRFSAERPEGSISTLTIQRTEQRDSAMYRCASSVADYNEQFFGPGTRLTVL.

The table lists this clone with a few counts. V gene TRBV6-5 combines with J gene TRBJ2-7; D ambiguous. The germline V gene encodes CDR1 MNHEY and CDR2 SVGAGI. The CDR3 extends over 12 amino acids. Trimming removed 7 bases from V and 3 bases from J, with 10 bases in between. CDR3 bases: TGTGCCAGCAAGGAGATACTCTACGAGCAGTACTTC. It encodes CASKEILYEQYF.

To note about this clone: Its ends do not fully match the called genes, so a read error is possible. This chain uses TRBV7-7 with TRBJ2-5; 9 nucleotides align to TRBD1. CDR3 length equals 14 residues. Per germline, CDR1 SSHAT and CDR2 FNYEAQ (reference sequence). The CDR3 is CASSVTGGGETQYF. Here the CDR3 DNA reads TGTGCTAGCAGCGTTACAGGGGGCGGTGAGACCCAGTACTTC.

This chain connects TRBV7-9 to TRBJ1-4; possible D gene TRBD1, 5 bases. Germline V gene lookup returns CDR1 SEHNR and CDR2 FQNEAQ (reference sequence). This CDR3 region has 15 residues. V shed 4 bases and J shed 6 bases, with 15 bases lying between them. The CDR3 region has the DNA TGTGCCAGCAGCTCCCCACCCGGAGGGGATGAAAAACTGTTTTTT. This codes for CASSSPPGGDEKLFF. Combining the CDR3 with reference TRBV7-9 and TRBJ1-4 gives the whole variable domain DTGVSQNPRHKITKRGQNVTFRCDPISEHNRLYWYRQTLGQGPEFLTYFQNEAQLEKSRLLSDRFSAERPKGSFSTLEIQRTEQGDSAMYLCASSSPPGGDEKLFFGSGTQLSVL.